The 5 T cell receptor beta chains below were found in one sample sequenced in a study of T cell repertoires in cytomegalovirus infection. TCRdb passed the reads through MiXCR, listing each CDR3 protein once. Here the sample spans roughly 280,000 distinct CDR3 sequences, less than 9.5% being singletons. Material for sequencing was PBMCs. The receptors were gathered from a human donor in good health (CMV status not recorded). Some clones in this sample may be carry-over from other donors' samples.

This clonotype was seen many times. The chain employs TRBV11-3 and TRBJ2-1; 11 bases map to TRBD1. The CDR3 contains 15 residues. Trimming at V came to 3 bases and at J to 10 bases, leaving 8 bases not matched to a gene. Germline lookup yields CDR1 SGHNT and CDR2 YENEEA. CDR3: CASSFPGQGVREQFF. The CDR3 DNA sequence: TGTGCCAGCAGCTTTCCGGGACAGGGGGTTCGGGAGCAGTTCTTC.

This clonotype has a count of ten or more. V usage is TRBV20-1 and J usage is TRBJ2-5; D may be TRBD1 (6 bases). Germline lookup yields CDR1 DFQATT and CDR2 SNEGSKA (reference sequence). The CDR3 runs to 17 residues. V was cut by 2 bases and J by 5 bases, with 24 bases left in between. The CDR3 nucleotides are TGCAGTGCTAGAAACTTCCGGGACACCCTGTTGGGGGAGACCCAGTACTTC. It yields the protein CSARNFRDTLLGETQYF.

This clonotype was observed a few times. The chain recombines TRBV7-6 with TRBJ2-5, with a weak D call TRBD2 (5 bases). The germline V and J ends were trimmed by 5 bases and 5 bases, with 12 bases remaining between them. This CDR3 has 13 amino acids. Germline values: CDR1 SGHVS, CDR2 FNYEAQ. This CDR3 is CASSPQPGETQYF. DNA for the CDR3: TGTGCCAGCAGCCCCCAGCCGGGGGAGACCCAGTACTTC.

This sequence joins TRBV20-1 and TRBJ2-7; D may correspond to TRBD1 or TRBD2 (6 bases each). Germline V lookup: CDR1 DFQATT, CDR2 SNEGSKA (reference sequence). This CDR3 is built from 13 residues. V lost 1 base to trimming and J lost 6 bases, with 13 bases between them. CDR3 amino acids: CSARVGGWGEQYF. The CDR3 DNA sequence: TGCAGTGCTAGAGTAGGGGGGTGGGGCGAGCAGTACTTC.

The chain employs TRBV20-1 and TRBJ2-3; 11 positions match TRBD2. V shed 6 bases and J 10 bases; nucleotides not matched to a gene: 12. The CDR3 length is 14 residues. Germline CDR1 reads DFQATT; CDR2 reads SNEGSKA (reference sequence). The CDR3 sequence is CSAYLAGGPLAQYF. The CDR3 DNA follows: TGCAGTGCCTACCTAGCGGGGGGTCCCCTGGCGCAGTATTTT.